Below, 16 T cell receptor beta chains from the same sample are listed, as sequenced in a study of spatial heterogeneity in lung cancer. General study findings and limits: Mutation tallies in tumors tracked expanded intratumoral alpha and beta TCR counts.

Their recognized antigens are unknown. One entry per CDR3 protein results from TCRdb running MiXCR on the 5' RACE reads. This sample has fewer than 20,000 distinct CDR3 sequences; 5.5% to 8.5% occur once, and the top ten carry around 20%. The time point is: sample taken at primary tumor resection. The sequenced sample was lung tumor tissue, obtained at surgery. Receptors originate from a female donor with early-stage non-small cell lung cancer.

This clonotype was seen repeatedly, ten times or more. V is TRBV10-3 and J is TRBJ2-7; D uncertain. V gave up 4 bases and J gave up 3 bases, with 19 bases separating them. CDR3 length equals 16 residues. Germline V gene data show CDR1 as ENHRY and CDR2 as SYGVKD. CDR3 in amino acids: CAISGAQGPDVYEQYF. The CDR3 nucleotides are TGTGCCATCAGTGGCGCCCAAGGACCGGATGTCTACGAGCAGTACTTC.

V gene TRBV20-1 combines with J gene TRBJ2-1, with TRBD2 matching over 7 bases. The ends lost 3 bases at V and 2 bases at J; junction bases unmatched: 10. Germline lookup yields CDR1 DFQATT and CDR2 SNEGSKA (reference sequence). There are 16 residues in the CDR3. This CDR3 is CSASIVSGATYNEQFF. CDR3 in DNA: TGCAGTGCTAGCATAGTCAGCGGGGCCACCTACAATGAGCAGTTCTTC.

The V call is TRBV18, the J call TRBJ2-5; a possible D gene is TRBD1 (6 bases). The germline CDR1 and CDR2 sequences are KGHSH and LQKENI. V lost 0 bases, J lost 1 base, and 6 bases lay in between. The CDR3 contains 14 residues. CDR3 protein: CASSPPQGQETQYF. Written as DNA, the CDR3 is TGTGCCAGCTCACCACCACAGGGCCAAGAGACCCAGTACTTC.

This clonotype was counted at least ten times. The chain couples TRBV27 to TRBJ1-1; D uncertain. In germline, CDR1 is MNHEY, CDR2 SMNVEV (reference sequence). V was clipped by 9 bases and J by 5 bases, with 7 bases between them. The CDR3 is made up of 10 amino acids. CDR3 sequence (DNA): TGTGCCAGAGCCGGGACTGAAGCTTTCTTT. Protein: CARAGTEAFF.

This clonotype showed up many times. The J gene is TRBJ1-1, the V gene TRBV6-4, with D possibly TRBD1 on 5 matching bases. The germline V gene has CDR1 MRHNA and CDR2 SNTAGT. V lost 6 bases and J lost 0, with 8 bases in between. CDR3 length equals 13 residues. The CDR3 DNA reads as TGTGCCAGCAGCCGGGGGATGAACACTGAAGCTTTCTTT. This sequence encodes CASSRGMNTEAFF.

The sample holds many counts of this clonotype. The CDR3 DNA sequence: TGTGCCAGCAGCCAGGGACTAGCGGGGGGCCCGAGCTCCTACAATGAGCAGTTCTTC. It specifies CASSQGLAGGPSSYNEQFF. The J gene is TRBJ2-1, the V gene TRBV13; 15 nucleotides match TRBD2. Per the germline V gene, CDR1 is PRHDT and CDR2 is FYEKMQ (reference sequence). The ends lost 5 bases at V and 0 bases at J; junction bases unmatched: 8. The CDR3 covers 19 residues.

This clonotype was observed many times. The chain has TRBV20-1 and TRBJ1-2, with D tentatively TRBD1 (5 bases). V dropped 1 base and J dropped 0 bases, with 30 bases sitting between them. This CDR3 is 21 amino acids long. CDR1 and CDR2 (germline): DFQATT, SNEGSKA (reference sequence). The CDR3 DNA sequence: TGCAGTGCTAGAGGATTTACGGGGACCAAAAACCTGGAAGAACCTAACTATGGCTACACCTTC. Translating gives CSARGFTGTKNLEEPNYGYTF.

This clonotype occurred many times. The J gene is TRBJ2-1, the V gene TRBV5-1, with 14 nucleotides matching TRBD2. Germline-derived CDR1 and CDR2 are SGHRS and YFSETQ. The CDR3 is 16 amino acids. J gave up 9 bases and V 4 bases, and 9 bases lay outside the gene matches. This CDR3 reads CASSALTSGGAAEQFF. The DNA of the CDR3 is TGCGCCAGCAGCGCACTGACTAGCGGGGGGGCCGCTGAGCAGTTCTTC.

Many counts were recorded for this clonotype. The chain joins TRBV20-1 to TRBJ1-4, with 7 positions matching TRBD1. V gave up 2 bases and J gave up 4 bases; unmatched junction bases: 4. The germline gives CDR1 DFQATT, CDR2 SNEGSKA (reference sequence). The CDR3 length is 14 residues. The CDR3 DNA is TGCAGTGCTAGATCGGGACAGTTTAATGAAAAACTGTTTTTT. Its protein product is CSARSGQFNEKLFF.

This clonotype was seen more than once but under ten times. The V gene is TRBV7-9, the J gene TRBJ1-2, with 8 bases aligning to TRBD1. This CDR3 contains 16 residues. Germline V gene lookup returns CDR1 SEHNR and CDR2 FQNEAQ (reference sequence). V shed 2 bases, J shed 7 bases, and the junction held 12 bases outside the gene matches. CDR3 DNA: TGTGCCAGCAGCTTACCAGTTGGGACAGGCGGCTTTGGCTACACCTTC. It is translated as CASSLPVGTGGFGYTF. Supplemented by reference TRBV7-9 and TRBJ1-2, the full variable domain reads DTGVSQNPRHKITKRGQNVTFRCDPISEHNRLYWYRQTLGQGPEFLTYFQNEAQLEKSRLLSDRFSAERPKGSFSTLEIQRTEQGDSAMYLCASSLPVGTGGFGYTFGSGTRLTVV.

This clonotype was detected ten times or more. The CDR3 loop is CASSPDRGEPYAGYTF. CDR3 DNA sequence: TGCGCCAGCAGCCCCGACAGGGGGGAACCCTATGCCGGCTACACCTTC. The chain recombines TRBV4-3 with TRBJ1-2; TRBD1 matches 9 bases. CDR1 LGHNA and CDR2 YSLEER come from the germline V gene. The CDR3 length is 16 residues. V dropped 4 bases and J dropped 8; count of bases not matched to a gene: 14.

A word on this clonotype: A read error may explain this, as a much larger clone is one base away. V gene TRBV7-2 combines with J gene TRBJ2-4, with D maybe TRBD2 (5 bases). The germline V and J ends were trimmed by 5 bases and 3 bases, with 14 bases remaining between them. The V gene's germline CDR1 is SGHTA and CDR2 FQGNSA. The CDR3 consists of 15 residues. CDR3 amino acids: CASSPVGSVKNIQYF. CDR3 nucleotides: TGTGCCAGCAGCCCCGTGGGGAGCGTCAAAAACATTCAGTACTTC. The full variable domain, with the rest looked up from reference TRBV7-2 and TRBJ2-4, is GAGVSQSPSNKVTEKGKDVELRCDPISGHTALYWYRQSLGQGLEFLIYFQGNSAPDKSGLPSDRFSAERTGGSVSTLTIQRTQQEDSAVYLCASSPVGSVKNIQYFGAGTRLSVL.

This clonotype was observed many times. The V call is TRBV5-1, the J call TRBJ2-7, with 8 bases identical to TRBD1. This CDR3 spans 14 amino acids. Germline V gene sequence: CDR1 SGHRS, CDR2 YFSETQ. Losses at the gene ends were 0 bases for V and 6 bases for J; bases not matched to a gene: 5. The CDR3, as DNA: TGCGCCAGCAGCTTGGGTCCAGGGGGCTCCGAGCAGTACTTC. This codes for CASSLGPGGSEQYF.

This chain links TRBV6-6 with TRBJ2-7; D is undetermined. Germline assignment: CDR1 MNHNY and CDR2 SVGAGI (reference sequence). V was pared by 2 bases and J by 3 bases, with 8 bases between. The CDR3 consists of 13 residues. Here the CDR3 DNA reads TGTGCCAGCAGTTACCCTCCTGACTACGAGCAGTACTTC. Its protein is CASSYPPDYEQYF.

Ten or more counts support this clonotype. The chain joins TRBV5-6 to TRBJ1-5; TRBD1 matches at 8 bases. The CDR3 is 16 residues long. The V gene end was trimmed by 4 bases and the J gene end by 0 bases; junction bases not matched to a gene: 6. The germline CDR1 and CDR2 sequences are SGHDT and YYEEEE. CDR3 amino acids: CASSLDRGNSNQPQHF. In nucleotides, the CDR3 is TGTGCCAGCAGCCTAGACAGGGGCAATAGCAATCAGCCCCAGCATTTT.

The table lists this clonotype with a few counts. The chain is built from TRBV14 and TRBJ2-5; weak D call: TRBD2 (6 bases). Germline CDR1 is SGHDN and CDR2 is FVKESK. With 4 bases removed from V and 5 bases from J, the gap between germline ends came to 17 bases. This CDR3 region has 15 residues. As DNA, the CDR3 is TGTGCCAGCAGCCCCCTCGGAGGGGCAGGTGAGACCCAGTACTTC. Translating gives CASSPLGGAGETQYF.